This passage covers 32 T cell receptor beta chains from one sample sequenced in a study of blood T cell repertoires in COVID-19 (TCRdb year 2020). Libraries were built with the immunoSEQ multiplex PCR assay. Imported from immuneACCESS, the table was reduced by TCRdb to in-frame sequences with V and J called. These copies leave out some clones; in studies compared against another copy, an unresolved V gene accounts for under half, and the cause of the remainder is not known. The sample table holds approximately 46,000 clones, of which around 75% were seen once. Of the sample, 61% is held by the ten largest clones. What was sequenced was peripheral blood. The source of these receptors is a man older than 75 with acute or convalescent COVID-19.

Written as DNA, the CDR3 is TGTGCCAGCAGTCGGGATAGCAATCAGCCCCAGCATTTT. This encodes CASSRDSNQPQHF. The chain couples TRBV6-5 to TRBJ1-5; D is unclear. The CDR3 runs 13 residues. Trimming stripped 5 bases from V and 0 bases from J, with 5 bases between. Germline V gives CDR1 MNHEY, CDR2 SVGAGI.

The chain has TRBV7-2 and TRBJ2-7; no definite D call. The CDR3 length is 12 residues. CDR1 is SGHTA and CDR2 is FQGNSA in the germline V gene. V was cut by 3 bases and J by 7 bases, with 10 bases left in between. For the CDR3, the DNA is TGTGCCAGCAGCTTTTTAGCTTCAGAGCAGTACTTC. This codes for CASSFLASEQYF.

The genes are TRBV7-9 and TRBJ2-5, with 7 bases aligning to TRBD1. Germline assignment: CDR1 SEHNR and CDR2 FQNEAQ (reference sequence). The CDR3 consists of 16 residues. V dropped 1 base and J dropped 0; count of bases not matched to a gene: 5. The CDR3 spells CASSLDRGVNQETQYF. CDR3 sequence (DNA): TGTGCCAGCAGCTTAGACAGGGGAGTAAACCAAGAGACCCAGTACTTC.

The rearrangement joins TRBV28 to TRBJ1-5; D is possibly TRBD1 (5 bases). This CDR3 contains 14 residues. Germline CDR1 and CDR2: MDHEN and SYDVKM. V lost 4 bases to trimming and J lost 7 bases, with 14 bases between them. The CDR3 DNA is TGTGCCAGCAGTTCCCCCTTGGGGGGACAGCCCCAGCATTTT. This translates into CASSSPLGGQPQHF.

The chain employs TRBV4-2 and TRBJ2-3; 8 nucleotides line up with TRBD2. CDR1 is LGHNA, CDR2 YNFKEQ, per germline. Losses at the gene ends were 3 bases for V and 4 bases for J; bases not matched to a gene: 3. The CDR3 has 14 residues. The CDR3 protein is CASSQGLDPDTQYF. The CDR3 coding sequence is TGTGCCAGCAGCCAGGGACTAGACCCAGATACGCAGTATTTT.

The V call is TRBV28, the J call TRBJ1-5, with D maybe TRBD1 (6 bases). Trimming pared 4 bases from V and 10 bases from J, leaving 17 bases between. The CDR3 covers 14 residues. Germline CDR1 is MDHEN and CDR2 is SYDVKM. CDR3 DNA sequence: TGTGCCAGCAGTTCCGGGACACACCTTCAACCCCAGCATTTT. Its protein product is CASSSGTHLQPQHF. Filled out from reference TRBV28 and TRBJ1-5, the complete variable domain reads DVKVTQSSRYLVKRTGEKVFLECVQDMDHENMFWYRQDPGLGLRLIYFSYDVKMKEKGDIPEGYSVSREKKERFSLILESASTNQTSMYLCASSSGTHLQPQHFGDGTRLSIL.

The chain recombines TRBV5-8 with TRBJ2-4; 7 bases line up with TRBD1. The CDR3 consists of 20 residues. J was trimmed by 1 base and V by 2 bases; bases with no gene match: 18. Germline V lookup: CDR1 SGHTS, CDR2 YDEGEE. The CDR3 sequence is CASSLSGTSQLQGAKNIQYF. CDR3 bases: TGTGCCAGCAGCTTATCCGGGACATCACAGTTACAGGGGGCCAAAAACATTCAGTACTTC.

CDR3 sequence (DNA): TGTGCCAGCAGTGAAAGAGGTCAAATCGGCTACGAGCAGTACTTC. Protein sequence: CASSERGQIGYEQYF. The chain employs TRBV6-1 and TRBJ2-7; no definite D call. The CDR3 has 15 amino acids. The germline V and J ends were trimmed by 2 bases and 3 bases, with 14 bases remaining between them. CDR1 is MNHNS and CDR2 is SASEGT in the germline V gene.

The genes are TRBV7-2 and TRBJ2-2; 9 bases map to TRBD2. V lost 5 bases, J lost 7 bases, and 8 bases stayed unmatched. The CDR3 is 15 residues long. Germline loops: CDR1 SGHTA, CDR2 FQGNSA. This CDR3 reads CASSPSGRLNGELFF. In nucleotides, the CDR3 is TGTGCCAGCAGCCCCAGCGGGAGGTTGAACGGGGAGCTGTTTTTT.

The sample holds a few counts of this clone. J is TRBJ2-7 and V is TRBV2; D might be TRBD1 (6 bases). The CDR3 has 14 amino acids. From germline, CDR1 is SNHLY and CDR2 FYNNEI. With 2 bases removed from V and 2 bases from J, the gap between germline ends came to 10 bases. The DNA of the CDR3 is TGTGCCAGCAGTGAAAGGACAGTTGCCTACGAGCAGTACTTC. It yields the protein CASSERTVAYEQYF.

This clone was counted a single time. The chain uses TRBV10-2 and TRBJ2-3, with TRBD2 identical over 8 bases. Looked up from germline, CDR1 is WSHSY and CDR2 is SAAADI. The CDR3 sequence is 14 residues long. The junction had 9 bases not matched to a gene; V was cut back by 10 bases and J by 3 bases. CDR3 sequence: CAILLAGRTDTQYF. CDR3 sequence (DNA): TGCGCCATCCTTCTAGCGGGTAGAACAGATACGCAGTATTTT.

J is TRBJ1-5 and V is TRBV2; TRBD1 aligns across 8 bases. CDR1 and CDR2 (germline): SNHLY, FYNNEI. Losses at the gene ends were 6 bases for V and 0 bases for J; bases not matched to a gene: 4. The CDR3 spans 15 residues. CDR3 amino acids: CASSRQGLSNQPQHF. The CDR3 nucleotides read TGTGCCAGCAGCCGACAGGGGCTTAGCAATCAGCCCCAGCATTTT.

In this sample, this clone turned up once. J is TRBJ1-2 and V is TRBV7-6; 9 positions agree with TRBD1. Germline values: CDR1 SGHVS, CDR2 FNYEAQ. V gave up 0 bases and J gave up 0 bases; unmatched junction bases: 5. This CDR3 is 17 amino acids long. CDR3: CASSLAPGQGPNYGYTF. CDR3 nucleotide sequence: TGTGCCAGCAGCTTAGCCCCGGGACAGGGACCTAACTATGGCTACACCTTC.

The rearrangement uses TRBV15 and TRBJ1-4; possible D gene TRBD1, 6 bases. In germline, CDR1 is LNHNV, CDR2 YYDKDF (reference sequence). There are 13 residues in the CDR3. With 0 bases removed from V and 8 bases from J, the gap between germline ends came to 7 bases. This CDR3 is CATSREGGEKLFF. The DNA of the CDR3 is TGTGCCACCAGCAGAGAAGGGGGAGAAAAACTGTTTTTT.

A few counts support this clone. The CDR3 DNA follows: TGTGCCAGTAGTATTCTCGGGACCGGGGAGCTGTTTTTT. Its protein is CASSILGTGELFF. V usage is TRBV19 and J usage is TRBJ2-2, with D unclear. This CDR3 has 13 residues. Trimming removed 3 bases at V and 5 bases at J, with 7 bases between. CDR1 LNHDA and CDR2 SQIVND come from the germline V gene (reference sequence).

The chain links TRBV15 to TRBJ2-5, with a weak D call TRBD2 (5 bases). The germline CDR1 and CDR2 sequences are LNHNV and YYDKDF (reference sequence). Trimming stripped 4 bases from V and 3 bases from J, with 12 bases between. The CDR3 sequence is 14 residues long. CDR3 sequence (DNA): TGTGCCACCAGCAAGGACTCTGGGAAAGAGACCCAGTACTTC. Amino acids: CATSKDSGKETQYF.

The CDR3 bases are TGTGCCAGTCAGCGGTTTGGGTATGGCAATCAGCCCCAGCATTTT. Amino acid sequence: CASQRFGYGNQPQHF. The chain links TRBV19 to TRBJ1-5; unclear D gene. The V end lost 8 bases, the J end lost 2 bases, and 16 bases lay between the germline ends. Germline CDR1 LNHDA, CDR2 SQIVND (reference sequence). The CDR3 is 15 residues long.

This clone was detected only a few times. V and J are TRBV28 and TRBJ2-1; 10 nucleotides match TRBD2. The V and J ends lost 6 bases and 5 bases, in that order; junction bases with no gene match: 10. Germline V gene data show CDR1 as MDHEN and CDR2 as SYDVKM. This CDR3 is built from 16 residues. CDR3 in amino acids: CASSLGLAGANNEQFF. The CDR3 nucleotides are TGTGCCAGCAGCCTTGGGCTAGCGGGAGCAAACAATGAGCAGTTCTTC.

This chain joins TRBV3-1 (or the pseudogene TRBV3-2) and TRBJ2-1, with TRBD2 identical over 13 bases. The trim removed 3 bases at V and 9 bases at J, leaving 2 bases unmatched. The CDR3 loop spans 14 amino acids. Germline CDR1 is LGHDT and CDR2 is YNNKEL (reference sequence). In nucleotides, the CDR3 is TGTGCCAGCAGCCAGGGACTAGCGGGATCTGAGCAGTTCTTC. Translating it yields CASSQGLAGSEQFF.

The chain links TRBV3-1 (or the pseudogene TRBV3-2) to TRBJ1-1; D uncertain. The CDR3 is 14 residues long. Germline V gives CDR1 LGHDT, CDR2 YNNKEL (reference sequence). V was shortened by 4 bases and J by 2 bases, with 11 bases between the two germline ends. The CDR3 loop reads CASSRTEVNTEAFF. CDR3 DNA: TGTGCCAGCAGCCGGACGGAGGTTAACACTGAAGCTTTCTTT.

This chain connects TRBV27 to TRBJ1-2; TRBD1 is a possible D gene (6 bases). The CDR3 is 16 amino acids. Per germline, CDR1 MNHEY and CDR2 SMNVEV (reference sequence). V was cut by 5 bases and J by 4 bases, with 20 bases left in between. The DNA for the CDR3 is TGTGCCAGCAGTCCCCATCTACCGGACAGCTCCTATGGCTACACCTTC. Its protein is CASSPHLPDSSYGYTF.

The V gene is TRBV5-4, the J gene TRBJ2-3, with 11 bases lining up with TRBD2. There are 14 residues in the CDR3. From germline, CDR1 is SGHNT and CDR2 YYREEE (reference sequence). After removal of 0 bases from V and 8 bases from J, the junction contained 2 bases not matched to a gene. The CDR3 is CASSLGLAGGTQYF. The DNA of the CDR3 is TGTGCCAGCAGCTTGGGGCTAGCGGGAGGTACGCAGTATTTT. The entire variable domain, with the rest obtained from reference TRBV5-4 and TRBJ2-3, is as follows: ETGVTQSPTHLIKTRGQQVTLRCSSQSGHNTVSWYQQALGQGPQFIFQYYREEENGRGNFPPRFSGLQFPNYSSELNVNALELDDSALYLCASSLGLAGGTQYFGPGTRLTVL.

The chain has TRBV6-5 and TRBJ2-1; D perhaps matches TRBD2 (6 bases). Germline assignment: CDR1 MNHEY and CDR2 SVGAGI. The germline V and J ends were trimmed by 8 bases and 1 base, with 15 bases remaining between them. This CDR3 has 15 amino acids. CDR3 sequence: CASRRAGRSYNEQFF. DNA of the CDR3: TGTGCCAGCCGTCGGGCGGGGAGATCCTACAATGAGCAGTTCTTC.

The chain has TRBV4-3 and TRBJ1-1; maybe TRBD1 (6 bases). This CDR3 is built from 14 residues. The V end lost 4 bases, the J end lost 5 bases, and 14 bases lay between the germline ends. Germline assignment: CDR1 LGHNA and CDR2 YSLEER. CDR3 nucleotide sequence: TGCGCCAGCAGCCCCGGGGGGGGGCGTACTGAAGCTTTCTTT. This translates into CASSPGGGRTEAFF.

The rearrangement links TRBV6-2 or TRBV6-3 to TRBJ2-7; 7 positions match TRBD2. The CDR3 runs 15 residues. Germline CDR1 reads MNHEY; CDR2 reads SVGEGT. Unmatched junction bases numbered 9, after V lost 4 bases and J lost 3 bases. CDR3 DNA: TGTGCCAGCAGTTCCCTAGCGGAGGGTAGCTACGAGCAGTACTTC. It codes for CASSSLAEGSYEQYF.

The gene calls are TRBV18 and TRBJ2-5; 8 bases map to TRBD1. This CDR3 has 13 amino acids. V was pared by 6 bases and J by 9 bases, with 9 bases of the junction left unmatched. From germline, CDR1 is KGHSH and CDR2 LQKENI. In DNA, the CDR3 is TGTGCCAGCTCTCCGGACAGGGCGGCGGCCCAGTACTTC. As protein: CASSPDRAAAQYF.

The chain carries TRBV27 and TRBJ2-7; D possibly corresponds to TRBD1 (6 bases). From germline, CDR1 is MNHEY and CDR2 SMNVEV (reference sequence). This CDR3 is built from 17 residues. Trimming removed 6 bases from V and 2 bases from J, with 23 bases in between. The CDR3 region is CASRPTSGHHMTYEQYF. DNA for the CDR3: TGTGCCAGCAGACCTACCTCGGGACACCATATGACCTACGAGCAGTACTTC.

This sequence joins TRBV12-3 or TRBV12-4 and TRBJ2-1; D possibly corresponds to TRBD2 (5 bases). Between the trimmed V and J ends, which lost 5 bases and 8 bases, there was a span of 10 bases. There are 12 residues in the CDR3. This CDR3 is CASSPTRDEQFF. The CDR3 DNA is TGTGCCAGCAGTCCCACTAGAGATGAGCAGTTCTTC.

J is TRBJ1-6 and V is TRBV30; D not certain. CDR1 and CDR2 (germline): GTSNPN, SVGIG (reference sequence). This CDR3 spans 14 amino acids. V shed 3 bases and J shed 9 bases, with 15 bases lying between them. The CDR3 loop is CAWSATHLGSPLHF. The CDR3 nucleotides are TGTGCCTGGAGCGCCACCCACCTAGGTTCACCCCTCCACTTT.

This clone was seen a single time. The rearrangement joins TRBV7-8 to TRBJ2-3, with TRBD1 matching over 10 bases. CDR3 length equals 17 residues. Trimming at V came to 2 bases and at J to 4 bases, leaving 9 bases not matched to a gene. Germline V gives CDR1 SGHVS, CDR2 FQNEAQ. The CDR3 sequence is CASSLPWTGGRPDTQYF. CDR3 bases: TGTGCCAGCAGCTTACCTTGGACAGGGGGACGGCCAGATACGCAGTATTTT.

J is TRBJ1-2 and V is TRBV4-3; D remains ambiguous. The germline V and J ends were trimmed by 2 bases and 4 bases, with 11 bases remaining between them. The germline V gene encodes CDR1 LGHNA and CDR2 YSLEER. CDR3 length: 14 residues. For the CDR3, the DNA is TGCGCCAGCAGCCAATCGTTGTTCGGCTATGGCTACACCTTC. Its translation: CASSQSLFGYGYTF.

The chain links TRBV11-2 to TRBJ2-1; D is perhaps TRBD1 (6 bases). The CDR3 has 18 amino acids. CDR1 is SGHAT and CDR2 is FQNNGV in the germline V gene. V gave up 2 bases and J gave up 0 bases, with 17 bases separating them. The CDR3 region is CASSLSQSDRSSYNEQFF. In DNA, the CDR3 is TGTGCCAGCAGCTTATCCCAGAGCGACAGGTCCTCCTACAATGAGCAGTTCTTC.